This is a list of T cell receptor beta chains from one sample in a study of vaccination and CD4 T cells after COVID-19. No antigen is known for these receptors. TCRdb redid the calling of the PCR reads with MiXCR, one entry per CDR3 protein. The data hold fewer than 15,000 distinct CDR3 sequences, with around 41% observed a single time. Input material: CD4+ T cells from blood, cultured in vitro. These receptors were taken from a human donor who had recovered from COVID-19. Each CDR3 is given with its conserved first and last residue. The D gene is left open where the match is weak. Clone size is shown for a subset of rows, as once, few, many or a class of expanded clone.

d_call	v_call	j_call	clone_size	cdr3_aa	cdr3_nt
TRBD1	TRBV6-1	TRBJ1-1	few	CASTGTGGRNTEAFF	TGTGCCAGCACCGGGACAGGGGGCAGGAACACTGAAGCTTTCTTT
.	TRBV4-1	TRBJ1-5	.	CASSQGLFGFRSNQPQHF	TGCGCCAGCAGCCAAGGTCTATTTGGGTTCCGAAGCAATCAGCCCCAGCATTTT
TRBD2	TRBV19	TRBJ2-5	.	CASSINKGGRETQYF	TGTGCCAGTAGTATAAACAAGGGAGGGCGGGAGACCCAGTACTTC
TRBD2	TRBV20-1	TRBJ2-7	.	CSARPTSGRAHEQYF	TGCAGTGCTAGACCAACTAGCGGGAGGGCCCACGAGCAGTACTTC
TRBD2	TRBV6-1	TRBJ2-7	.	CASSRTSGYEQYF	TGTGCCAGCAGTCGCACTAGCGGGTACGAGCAGTACTTC
.	TRBV29-1	TRBJ1-1	few	CSVEVLNTEAFF	TGCAGCGTTGAAGTCCTCAACACTGAAGCTTTCTTT
.	TRBV12-3/TRBV12-4	TRBJ1-3	.	CASRSGGISGNTIYF	TGTGCCAGCCGTTCCGGGGGGATATCTGGAAACACCATATATTTT
TRBD1	TRBV19	TRBJ2-2	.	CASSTGQGNTGELFF	TGTGCCAGTAGTACGGGACAGGGGAACACCGGGGAGCTGTTTTTT
TRBD1	TRBV5-4	TRBJ2-3	few	CASSPLDRVGTDTQYF	TGTGCCAGCAGCCCCTTAGACAGGGTGGGGACAGATACGCAGTATTTT
.	TRBV6-1	TRBJ1-5	once	CASTLVSNQPQHF	TGTGCCAGCACCTTAGTTAGCAATCAGCCCCAGCATTTT
.	TRBV27	TRBJ2-6	few	CASSRRTGANVLTF	TGTGCCAGCAGTCGGAGGACTGGGGCCAACGTCCTGACTTTC
TRBD1	TRBV7-8	TRBJ1-6	few	CASSFPGQSNSPLHF	TGTGCCAGCAGCTTCCCGGGACAGAGTAATTCACCCCTCCACTTT
TRBD1	TRBV5-6	TRBJ1-2	.	CASSLEGAKASYTF	TGTGCCAGCAGCTTGGAGGGGGCTAAAGCGAGCTACACCTTC
.	TRBV7-2	TRBJ2-1	.	CASSLAGRIIWGPNEQFF	TGTGCCAGCAGCTTAGCGGGGAGGATTATTTGGGGTCCCAATGAGCAGTTCTTC
TRBD1	TRBV20-1	TRBJ1-6	.	CSAQPGQGVYNSPLHF	TGCAGTGCGCAACCGGGACAGGGGGTCTATAATTCACCCCTCCACTTT
.	TRBV5-4	TRBJ2-1	once	CASSWGMERARTGEQFF	TGTGCCAGCAGCTGGGGAATGGAAAGGGCTAGGACGGGGGAGCAGTTCTTC
.	TRBV21-1	TRBJ2-3	few	CASSKPWVGRQHPSTDTQYF	TGTGCCAGCAGCAAACCGTGGGTGGGCCGACAGCACCCTAGCACAGATACGCAGTATTTT